The rows below give T cell receptor beta chains drawn from one sample of a study of blood T cell repertoires in COVID-19. The table came from immunoSEQ multiplex PCR; TCRdb's copy has only in-frame clones and leaves some out. Altogether 55,000 to 80,000 clones are present, about three quarters being singletons, with the ten largest covering 4% to 5.5%. The sample comprised peripheral blood. These receptors all come from a human donor in a cohort sampled during active COVID-19. Each CDR3 is given with its conserved first and last residue. The D gene is left open where the match is weak. A clone size is listed for some rows: how often the clone was seen (once, few, many), or a class if it is expanded.

-,-,TRBV24-1,TRBJ1-4,CATSVGSATNEKLFF,TGTGCCACCAGTGTTGGCAGCGCAACTAATGAAAAACTGTTTTTT
TRBD2,once,TRBV10-3,TRBJ2-2,CAIRNERGAHTGELFF,TGTGCCATCAGGAATGAGCGGGGGGCCCACACCGGGGAGCTGTTTTTT
-,few,TRBV2,TRBJ2-2,CASSSAGAVTGELFF,TGTGCCAGCAGTTCCGCGGGGGCCGTCACCGGGGAGCTGTTTTTT
TRBD2,-,TRBV19,TRBJ2-1,CASSTAGGTYNEQFF,TGTGCCAGTAGTACAGCGGGGGGAACGTACAATGAGCAGTTCTTC
-,-,TRBV14,TRBJ1-3,CASSQFGRGFSGNTIYF,TGTGCCAGCAGCCAATTTGGGAGGGGATTCTCTGGAAACACCATATATTTT
TRBD1,-,TRBV6-5,TRBJ1-2,CASSSLQRGQGYTF,TGTGCCAGCAGTTCCCTACAAAGGGGGCAAGGCTACACCTTC
-,-,TRBV9,TRBJ2-7,CASSVAGGQGEQYF,TGTGCCAGCAGCGTAGCTGGCGGCCAGGGGGAGCAGTACTTC
TRBD1,-,TRBV30,TRBJ1-2,CAWSGDWDSYGYTF,TGTGCCTGGAGCGGGGACTGGGACAGCTATGGCTACACCTTC
TRBD2,-,TRBV13,TRBJ2-3,CASSRRGGTDTQYF,TGTGCCAGCAGTCGACGGGGGGGCACAGATACGCAGTATTTT
-,-,TRBV10-3,TRBJ2-2,CATGGGNTGELFF,TGTGCCACCGGGGGAGGTAACACCGGGGAGCTGTTTTTT
-,-,TRBV5-6,TRBJ2-5,CASSIMRETQYF,TGTGCCAGCAGCATTATGCGGGAGACCCAGTACTTC
TRBD1,few,TRBV4-1,TRBJ2-3,CASSQADRPGDTQYF,TGCGCCAGCAGCCAAGCGGACAGGCCCGGAGATACGCAGTATTTT
-,-,TRBV10-3,TRBJ1-6,CAIRGTLSAPLHF,TGTGCCATCAGGGGGACTCTCTCTGCACCCCTCCACTTT
TRBD2,-,TRBV2,TRBJ2-1,CASSEAAGGNEQFF,TGTGCCAGCAGTGAAGCGGCGGGGGGGAATGAGCAGTTCTTC
-,-,TRBV4-2,TRBJ1-4,CASSQDVGLGEKLFF,TGTGCCAGCAGCCAAGATGTCGGGTTGGGTGAAAAACTGTTTTTT
-,-,TRBV9,TRBJ1-3,CASSEGPGTFSGNTIYF,TGTGCCAGCAGCGAGGGGCCCGGGACATTCTCCGGAAACACCATATATTTT
-,-,TRBV18,TRBJ2-1,CASSLERNEQFF,TGTGCCAGCTCACTAGAGAGGAATGAGCAGTTCTTC
TRBD2,-,TRBV6-1,TRBJ2-3,CASSGLRGTSGGGDTQYF,TGTGCCAGCAGTGGCCTACGGGGGACTAGCGGGGGCGGAGATACGCAGTATTTT
TRBD2,-,TRBV9,TRBJ2-2,CASSVEGLAANTGELFF,TGTGCCAGCAGCGTAGAAGGACTAGCGGCGAACACCGGGGAGCTGTTTTTT
TRBD2,-,TRBV11-2,TRBJ2-3,CASSLFGTSGADTQYF,TGTGCCAGCAGCTTATTTGGGACTAGCGGGGCGGATACGCAGTATTTT
TRBD1,-,TRBV5-4,TRBJ2-7,CASSLGQGVHEQYF,TGTGCCAGCAGCTTGGGTCAGGGGGTCCACGAGCAGTACTTC
TRBD1,-,TRBV18,TRBJ2-7,CASSPRTGESSEQYF,TGTGCCAGCTCACCAAGGACAGGGGAGAGCAGCGAGCAGTACTTC
-,-,TRBV19,TRBJ2-7,CASSISVTSYEQYF,TGTGCCAGTAGTATATCGGTTACTTCCTACGAGCAGTACTTC
TRBD1,-,TRBV30,TRBJ1-4,CAWSQGAGEKLFF,TGTGCCTGGTCGCAGGGGGCCGGTGAAAAACTGTTTTTT
-,-,TRBV5-4,TRBJ2-7,CASSLDTYEQYF,TGTGCCAGCAGCCTGGACACCTACGAGCAGTACTTC
-,once,TRBV3-1/TRBV3-2,TRBJ2-1,CASSQLRGNEQFF,TGTGCCAGCAGCCAGCTCCGCGGGAATGAGCAGTTCTTC
TRBD2,many,TRBV19,TRBJ2-1,CASSKTSGNNEQFF,TGTGCCAGTAGTAAAACTAGCGGGAACAATGAGCAGTTCTTC
-,-,TRBV6-4,TRBJ2-7,CASSDSRGRRWYEQYF,TGTGCCAGCAGTGACTCGCGGGGACGTAGGTGGTACGAGCAGTACTTC
-,-,TRBV5-8,TRBJ1-5,CASQGSNQPQHF,TGTGCCAGCCAGGGAAGCAATCAGCCCCAGCATTTT
TRBD2,few,TRBV7-9,TRBJ2-3,CASSLGLAAATDTQYF,TGTGCCAGCAGCTTAGGACTAGCGGCAGCCACAGATACGCAGTATTTT
TRBD2,-,TRBV10-3,TRBJ2-1,CATLAGGSLDEQFF,TGTGCCACCCTAGCGGGGGGGTCTTTAGATGAGCAGTTCTTC